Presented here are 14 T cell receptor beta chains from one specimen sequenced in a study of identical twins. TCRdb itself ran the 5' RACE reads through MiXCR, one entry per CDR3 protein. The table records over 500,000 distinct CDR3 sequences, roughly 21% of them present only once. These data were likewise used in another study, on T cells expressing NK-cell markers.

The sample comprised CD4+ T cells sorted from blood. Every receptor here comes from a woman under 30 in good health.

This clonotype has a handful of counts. As DNA, the CDR3 is TGCAGTGCTAGACCAAATAGCGGGATTCAAGAGACCCAGTACTTC. It encodes CSARPNSGIQETQYF. The chain has TRBV20-1 and TRBJ2-5, with 8 bases that match TRBD2. The V gene's germline CDR1 is DFQATT and CDR2 SNEGSKA (reference sequence). After removal of 2 bases from V and 2 bases from J, the junction contained 7 bases not matched to a gene. The CDR3 has 15 amino acids.

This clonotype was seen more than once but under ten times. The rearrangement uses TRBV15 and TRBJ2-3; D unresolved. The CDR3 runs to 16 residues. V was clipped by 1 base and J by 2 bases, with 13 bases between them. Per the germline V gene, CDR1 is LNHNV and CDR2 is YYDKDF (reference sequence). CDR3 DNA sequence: TGTGCCACCAGCAGAGGTTCGCTAGGGAACACAGATACGCAGTATTTT. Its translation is CATSRGSLGNTDTQYF. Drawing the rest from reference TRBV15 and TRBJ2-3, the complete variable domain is DAMVIQNPRYQVTQFGKPVTLSCSQTLNHNVMYWYQQKSSQAPKLLFHYYDKDFNNEADTPDNFQSRRPNTSFCFLDIRSPGLGDTAMYLCATSRGSLGNTDTQYFGPGTRLTVL.

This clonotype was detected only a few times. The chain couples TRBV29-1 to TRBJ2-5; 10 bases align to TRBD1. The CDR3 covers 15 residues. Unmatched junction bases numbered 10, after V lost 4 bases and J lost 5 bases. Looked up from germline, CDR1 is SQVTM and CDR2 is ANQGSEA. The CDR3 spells CSVVLRDRGGETQYF. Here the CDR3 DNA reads TGCAGCGTTGTACTCAGGGACAGGGGAGGGGAGACCCAGTACTTC. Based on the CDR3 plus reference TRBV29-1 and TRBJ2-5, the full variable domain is SAVISQKPSRDICQRGTSLTIQCQVDSQVTMMFWYRQQPGQSLTLIATANQGSEATYESGFVIDKFPISRPNLTFSTLTVSNMSPEDSSIYLCSVVLRDRGGETQYFGPGTRLLVL.

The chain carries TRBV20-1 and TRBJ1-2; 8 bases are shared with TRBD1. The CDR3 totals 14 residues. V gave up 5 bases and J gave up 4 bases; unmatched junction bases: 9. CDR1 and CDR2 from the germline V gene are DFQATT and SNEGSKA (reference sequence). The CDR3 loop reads CSADLDRASYGYTF. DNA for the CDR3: TGCAGTGCTGACCTGGACAGGGCCAGCTATGGCTACACCTTC.

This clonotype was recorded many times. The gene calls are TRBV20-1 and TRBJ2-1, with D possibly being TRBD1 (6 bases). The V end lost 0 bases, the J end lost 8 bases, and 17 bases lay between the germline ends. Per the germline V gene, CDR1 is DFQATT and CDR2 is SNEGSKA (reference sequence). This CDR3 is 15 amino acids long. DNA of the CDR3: TGCAGTGCTAGAGATACAGGGCATGGGTCCCATGAGCAGTTCTTC. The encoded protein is CSARDTGHGSHEQFF.

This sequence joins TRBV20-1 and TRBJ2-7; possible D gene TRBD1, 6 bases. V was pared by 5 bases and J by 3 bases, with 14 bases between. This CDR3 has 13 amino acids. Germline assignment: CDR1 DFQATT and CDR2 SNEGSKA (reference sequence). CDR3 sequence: CSAWRQAGYEQYF. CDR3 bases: TGCAGTGCTTGGCGACAGGCGGGCTACGAGCAGTACTTC.

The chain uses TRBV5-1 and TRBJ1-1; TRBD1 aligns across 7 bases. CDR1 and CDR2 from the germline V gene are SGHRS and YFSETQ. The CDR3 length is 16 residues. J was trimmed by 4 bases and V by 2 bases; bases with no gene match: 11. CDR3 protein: CASSFGPGTEGTEAFF. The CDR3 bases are TGCGCCAGCAGCTTTGGCCCCGGGACAGAGGGCACTGAAGCTTTCTTT.

In nucleotides, the CDR3 is TGCAGTGCTTATGGCGAGGGTAGCGGGAGGTTGGAGACCCAGTACTTC. Translated, it gives CSAYGEGSGRLETQYF. The V and J genes are TRBV20-1 and TRBJ2-5, with TRBD2 identical over 10 bases. The germline V gene encodes CDR1 DFQATT and CDR2 SNEGSKA (reference sequence). The CDR3 spans 16 residues. V shed 5 bases, J shed 5 bases, and the junction held 14 bases outside the gene matches.

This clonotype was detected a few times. The CDR3 nucleotides are TGTGCCAGCAGCCAAGCTAGCGGGAGTACGGATACGCAGTATTTT. It specifies CASSQASGSTDTQYF. The rearrangement uses TRBV7-2 and TRBJ2-3; TRBD2 agrees at 10 bases. Germline CDR1 and CDR2: SGHTA and FQGNSA. CDR3 size: 15 residues. J gave up 6 bases and V 5 bases, and 8 bases lay outside the gene matches.

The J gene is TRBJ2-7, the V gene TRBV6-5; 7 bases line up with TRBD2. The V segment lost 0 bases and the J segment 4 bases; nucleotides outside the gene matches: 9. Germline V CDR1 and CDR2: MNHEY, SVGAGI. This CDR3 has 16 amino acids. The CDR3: CASSYSIQSGGYEQYF. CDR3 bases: TGTGCCAGCAGTTACTCGATCCAGTCGGGGGGATACGAGCAGTACTTC.

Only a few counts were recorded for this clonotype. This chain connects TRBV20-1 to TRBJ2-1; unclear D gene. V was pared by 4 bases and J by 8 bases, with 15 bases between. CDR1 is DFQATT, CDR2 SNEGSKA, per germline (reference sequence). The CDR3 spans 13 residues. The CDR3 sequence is CSAILGFTYEQFF. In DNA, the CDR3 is TGCAGTGCTATTCTAGGTTTTACGTATGAGCAGTTCTTC.

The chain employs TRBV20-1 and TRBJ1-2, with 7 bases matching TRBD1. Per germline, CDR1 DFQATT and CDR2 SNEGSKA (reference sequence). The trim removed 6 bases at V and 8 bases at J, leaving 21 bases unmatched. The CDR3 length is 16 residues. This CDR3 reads CSARLNGQAASTGYTF. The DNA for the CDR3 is TGCAGTGCCAGATTGAATGGACAGGCTGCCTCCACGGGCTACACCTTC.

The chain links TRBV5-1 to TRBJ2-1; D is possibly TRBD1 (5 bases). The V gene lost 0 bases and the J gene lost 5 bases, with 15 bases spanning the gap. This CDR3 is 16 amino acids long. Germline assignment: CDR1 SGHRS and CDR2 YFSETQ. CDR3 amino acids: CASSLARATRDNEQFF. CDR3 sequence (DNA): TGCGCCAGCAGCTTGGCCAGGGCTACAAGAGACAATGAGCAGTTCTTC.

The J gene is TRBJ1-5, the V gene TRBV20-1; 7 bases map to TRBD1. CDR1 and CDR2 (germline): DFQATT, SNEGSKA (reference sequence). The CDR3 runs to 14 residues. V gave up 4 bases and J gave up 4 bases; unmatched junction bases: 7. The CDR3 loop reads CSATRTGVNQPQHF. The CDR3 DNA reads TGCAGTGCTACCCGGACAGGCGTAAATCAGCCCCAGCATTTT.